This paragraph reports one T cell receptor (beta chain). It lacks a known antigen. No base quality information exists; no much larger clone differs at one position. The library was generated by 5' RACE. Reads for this sample came from an Illumina HiSeq 2500. A second PCR of about 7 to 12 cycles was run with a J-beta primer mix and a sample-barcoded 5' primer. Each TCR beta cDNA molecule received a unique molecular identifier from a template-switch 5' adaptor carrying 12 random nucleotides. Each sample yielded at least 2.5 million CDR3-containing paired-end reads. All of the RNA was converted into first-strand cDNA using the Mint cDNA synthesis kit, with a TRBC-specific oligonucleotide serving as the primer. After uracil-DNA glycosylase treatment, a first 18-cycle PCR used universal primers M1SS and BC2_uni_R on all cDNA. Regarding the original processing steps: Normalization of each sample was performed by random selection of 1 million high-quality reads, each carrying a distinct molecular identifier. Reads with shared molecular identifiers were discarded instead of being binned into consensus sequences. MiTCR, set to a Q25 quality threshold and the strictest error-elimination algorithm, was used for CDR3 identification, clonotype clustering and error correction. A nonparametric unseen species model with Euler transformation was used to estimate lower-bound total TCR beta diversity. TCRdb handled the public reads itself, with Q25 trimming in fastp and clone calling in MiXCR, and kept productive beta chains. Rows are unified per CDR3 protein, each entry keeping the most common DNA and genes. The V and J calls come from TCRdb's annotation, not from the publication. A total of more than 500,000 distinct CDR3 sequences appear in this sample, roughly a quarter of them only once. Roughly 18% of the sample lies in the top ten.

The approximately 39 donors, aged about 6 to 100 years, were systemically healthy Caucasian individuals from Russia. Each donor gave 9 to 10 milliliters of peripheral blood, collected into EDTA-treated Vacutainer tubes. PBMCs were isolated by Ficoll-Paque density-gradient centrifugation, with at least 7 million obtained per sample. Trizol reagent was used to extract total RNA from PBMCs, with at least 6 micrograms per sample. For every donor, an aliquot of PBMCs went through flow cytometry to measure the percentages of naive CD45RAhigh/CD27high T cells. The CDR3 sequence holds 13 residues, the cysteine and phenylalanine included. Only the CDR3 DNA is retained, 39 bases long and in frame from the first base. The germline V gene sets CDR1 to SGDLS and CDR2 to YYNGEE. V trim: 3 bases; J trim: 7 bases; unmatched bases: 7. The data derive from a study of blood T cells in healthy people across ages (dated by TCRdb to between 2014 and 2017). About the study as a whole: In model experiments, roughly one uniquely barcoded TCR beta cDNA molecule per two T cells was captured by template switching. For two donors (one aged 18 to 29 and one aged 80 or older), the study analyzed two additional independent replicas of 1 million unique cDNA reads from the same blood draw. The donors were divided into four age groups: young (average around 15 years), middle-aged (under 40), aged (about 56) and long-lived (82). To avoid experimental bias, donors of different ages were spread randomly across the sequencing lanes. The study measured age-related changes in TCR beta repertoire diversity using deep sequencing normalized with unique cDNA molecular identifiers. The research as a whole found: There was a strong correlation between observed TCR beta diversity and the percentage of naive T cells measured by flow cytometry. Because donor CMV infection status was unknown, age-related changes in expanded clonotypes were potentially confounded. Estimates of total diversity based on one million sequenced T cells were considered lower bounds and underestimates. The long-lived group showed more naive CD4+ T cells, fewer expanded clones and increased TCR diversity than the aged group, suggesting age selection. Because profiling used bulk unsorted PBMCs, naive and antigen-experienced compartments could not be compared conclusively. Observed TCR beta diversity per million T cells fell roughly linearly with age, and a significant reduction was already apparent by age around 36.

The source of this sequence is a woman in her sixties or seventies in good health. The V gene is TRBV9 and the J gene is TRBJ2-7; a stretch of 7 junction bases matches TRBD2. Sequencing was done on a sample of blood. The DNA sequence is as follows: TGTGCCAGCAGCGCGGGGGGTCAGGATGAGCAGTACTTC. Its translation reads: CASSAGGQDEQYF. Extended through the reference TRBV9 and TRBJ2-7 proteins, this CDR3 yields the full variable domain: DSGVTQTPKHLITATGQRVTLRCSPRSGDLSVYWYQQSLDQGLQFLIQYYNGEERAKGNILERFSAQQFPDLHSELNLSSLELGDSALYFCASSAGGQDEQYFGPGTRLTVT.